A selection of T cell receptor beta chains follows, all from one sample in a study of blood T cell repertoires in COVID-19. The assay was immunoSEQ multiplex PCR, and TCRdb's table has in-frame clones only and misses some. The table records about 170,000 clones, approximately 92% of them present only once. Sequencing used peripheral blood. Receptors originate from a man under 40 with COVID-19, enrolled during active disease. CDR3s include the opening cysteine and the closing phenylalanine or tryptophan. Each record gives: D gene, CDR3 length, clone size, V gene, J gene, CDR3 DNA, CDR3 protein. A D gene is named only where the DNA matches it firmly. Clone size is not always given. Where it is, it says once, few, many or a class for expanded clones.

TRBD1	14	-	TRBV7-8	TRBJ1-6	TGTGCCAGCAGCTCGCCGACAGGGGTGGCACCCCTCCACTTT	CASSSPTGVAPLHF
TRBD1	15	-	TRBV7-8	TRBJ2-3	TGTGCCAGCAGACGCGACAGGGCGCCCACAGATACGCAGTATTTT	CASRRDRAPTDTQYF
TRBD1	15	-	TRBV5-6	TRBJ2-2	TGTGCCAGCAGCTGGGACAGGATTAACACCGGGGAGCTGTTTTTT	CASSWDRINTGELFF
-	12	-	TRBV6-5	TRBJ2-5	TGTGCCAGCAAAGGGGCGGTGGAGACCCAGTACTTC	CASKGAVETQYF
-	17	-	TRBV4-1	TRBJ1-4	TGCGCCAGCAGCCTATTCGGGGAGATCGCAAGTAATGAAAAACTGTTTTTT	CASSLFGEIASNEKLFF
TRBD2	18	-	TRBV4-1	TRBJ2-3	TGCGCCAGCAGCCAAGGGCTAGCGGGCCCCTTACTCACAGATACGCAGTATTTT	CASSQGLAGPLLTDTQYF
-	13	-	TRBV29-1	TRBJ1-5	TGCAGCGTTGGAACAGAGGGTGGTCAGCCCCAGCATTTT	CSVGTEGGQPQHF
TRBD2	17	-	TRBV4-3	TRBJ2-7	TGCGCCAGCAGTGAGGGACTAGGTCAACCCACGACCTACGAGCAGTACTTC	CASSEGLGQPTTYEQYF
-	15	once	TRBV27	TRBJ2-7	TGTGCCAGCAGTTTCGGGGGAAGATTACTTTACGAGCAGTACTTC	CASSFGGRLLYEQYF
TRBD2	18	-	TRBV11-2	TRBJ2-1	TGTGCCAGCAGCTTAGGTAGCGGGGGGGCCATGACCTACAATGAGCAGTTCTTC	CASSLGSGGAMTYNEQFF
-	14	-	TRBV3-1/TRBV3-2	TRBJ1-1	TGTGCCAGCAGCCAAGAGGCGTGGACTACTGAAGCTTTCTTT	CASSQEAWTTEAFF
-	15	-	TRBV7-9	TRBJ1-2	TGTGCCAGCAGCTTAGACCGCGGAGGGGCGAATGGCTACACCTTC	CASSLDRGGANGYTF
TRBD1	16	-	TRBV30	TRBJ2-7	TGTGCCTGGGATGCGACTAGGACAGGGAAAAGCTACGAGCAGTACTTC	CAWDATRTGKSYEQYF
TRBD1	13	-	TRBV12-3/TRBV12-4	TRBJ1-5	TGTGCCAGCCGAGAGACAGGGGGCGCAAGCCAGCATTTT	CASRETGGASQHF
TRBD1	14	-	TRBV7-2	TRBJ1-6	TGTGCCAGCAGTTTACAGGGGATGAATTCACCCCTCCACTTT	CASSLQGMNSPLHF
-	13	-	TRBV5-1	TRBJ1-1	TGCGCCAGCAGGACTGTGGGTTGGACTGAAGCTTTCTTT	CASRTVGWTEAFF
TRBD1	16	-	TRBV2	TRBJ2-1	TGTGCCAGCAGTCCTCCGCCGGGACAGGCCTACAATGAGCAGTTCTTC	CASSPPPGQAYNEQFF
-	12	-	TRBV6-2/TRBV6-3	TRBJ2-2	TGTGCCAGCAGTTTCCAGGGGTGGGAGCTGTTTTTT	CASSFQGWELFF
TRBD2	15	-	TRBV27	TRBJ2-5	TGTGCCAGCAGTTTTATGGGGAGGGGACAAGAGACCCAGTACTTC	CASSFMGRGQETQYF
TRBD1	15	-	TRBV5-1	TRBJ2-3	TGCGCCAGCAGCTCCCGGACAGGGGCCACAGATACGCAGTATTTT	CASSSRTGATDTQYF
-	15	-	TRBV7-9	TRBJ2-6	TGTGCCTTTAGTGCGGGGGCGGGAGGGGCCAACGTCCTGACTTTC	CAFSAGAGGANVLTF
-	15	-	TRBV2	TRBJ2-7	TGTGCCAGCAGGAGGGCACACGTACTAGATAACGAGCAGTACTTC	CASRRAHVLDNEQYF
-	21	-	TRBV12-2	TRBJ2-3	TGTGCAAGTCGCTTAGCGCGAGTCCGGGACAGGGCCCCCCATAGCACAGATACGCAGTATTTT	CASRLARVRDRAPHSTDTQYF
-	13	-	TRBV27	TRBJ1-2	TGTGCCAGCAGTTTACAGGGCCAATATGGCTACACCTTC	CASSLQGQYGYTF
-	14	-	TRBV7-2	TRBJ1-1	TGTGCCAGCAGCTTAGTAGGGGGTAACACTGAAGCTTTCTTT	CASSLVGGNTEAFF
-	14	-	TRBV2	TRBJ1-2	TGTGCCAGCAGTGAACAGGGATCGGGCTATGGCTACACCTTC	CASSEQGSGYGYTF
-	16	-	TRBV3-1/TRBV3-2	TRBJ2-3	TGTGCCAGCAGCCAAGATCGCAGCGGGAGCACAGATACGCAGTATTTT	CASSQDRSGSTDTQYF
TRBD2	12	-	TRBV7-2	TRBJ2-7	TGTGCCAGCAGCTCTAGCGGATACGAGCAGTACTTC	CASSSSGYEQYF
-	16	-	TRBV7-2	TRBJ2-2	TGTGCCAGCAGCTTAGTCGGCGGGATAAACACCGGGGAGCTGTTTTTT	CASSLVGGINTGELFF
-	15	-	TRBV19	TRBJ1-1	TGTGCCAGTGGGCTCGGGAGGGGCGGTGTCACTGAAGCTTTCTTT	CASGLGRGGVTEAFF
TRBD1	14	-	TRBV28	TRBJ1-2	TGTGCCAGCAGAAGTCACGCAGGGGGCTATGGCTACACCTTC	CASRSHAGGYGYTF
TRBD1	16	-	TRBV19	TRBJ2-2	TGTGCCAGTACCGGGACAGGGGTCGCGAACACCGGGGAGCTGTTTTTT	CASTGTGVANTGELFF
TRBD2	14	-	TRBV6-5	TRBJ2-7	TGTGCCAGCAGAACGACTAGCGGTACCTACGAGCAGTACTTC	CASRTTSGTYEQYF
-	17	-	TRBV9	TRBJ2-2	TGTGCCAGCAGCCATCTGAGGACTCAGGCCGATGGCGGGGAGCTGTTTTTT	CASSHLRTQADGGELFF
-	15	once	TRBV7-6	TRBJ2-7	TGTGCCAGCAGCCGGGGGGCAGGGGACCCCTACGAGCAGTACTTC	CASSRGAGDPYEQYF
-	15	once	TRBV24-1	TRBJ1-5	TGTGCCACCAGTGATTCCAGGCGGGGAAATCAGCCCCAGCATTTT	CATSDSRRGNQPQHF
TRBD1	16	-	TRBV6-5	TRBJ1-5	TGTGCCAGCAGTTACTCCGGGGACAGGGGCAATCAGCCCCAGCATTTT	CASSYSGDRGNQPQHF
-	15	-	TRBV14	TRBJ2-7	TGTGCCAGCAGCCAAGTCCCCGGACTTTCCCACGAGCAGTACTTC	CASSQVPGLSHEQYF
TRBD1	16	-	TRBV27	TRBJ2-1	TGTGCCAGCAGCAAACCGACCGGGACAGGGTACAATGAGCAGTTCTTC	CASSKPTGTGYNEQFF
-	12	-	TRBV6-2/TRBV6-3	TRBJ2-5	TGTGCCAGCAGTACCGTAGAGTTGGCCCAGTACTTC	CASSTVELAQYF
-	11	-	TRBV7-2	TRBJ2-1	TGTGCCAGCAGCTCTACACGAGGGCAGTTCTTC	CASSSTRGQFF
TRBD2	16	-	TRBV27	TRBJ2-7	TGTGCCAGCAGTTTATCGTTACTAGCGGGGACCTACGAGCAGTACTTC	CASSLSLLAGTYEQYF
-	14	-	TRBV6-2/TRBV6-3	TRBJ1-5	TGTGCCAGCAGTTACGGCAACCTCAATCAGCCCCAGCATTTT	CASSYGNLNQPQHF
TRBD1	14	-	TRBV7-2	TRBJ1-2	TGTGCCAGCAGCATAGACAGGGATCACCATGGCTACACCTTC	CASSIDRDHHGYTF
-	14	-	TRBV29-1	TRBJ2-5	TGCAGCATCCTAGATATGGCAGGGTCGGAGACCCAGTACTTC	CSILDMAGSETQYF
TRBD1	15	-	TRBV2	TRBJ1-6	TGTGCCAGCAGTTCGGCAGTAGGGGGCCGGTCACCCCTCCACTTT	CASSSAVGGRSPLHF
-	12	-	TRBV7-9	TRBJ1-6	TGTGCCAGCGGGGCAGGGAATTCACCCCTCCACTTT	CASGAGNSPLHF
-	15	-	TRBV5-8	TRBJ2-6	TGTGCCAGCAGCTTGAGGGGGAATGGGGCCAACGTCCTGACTTTC	CASSLRGNGANVLTF